This T cell receptor beta chain was recovered during a study of follicular helper T cells after annual influenza vaccination. Time point here: 2015-2016 season, pre-vaccination. Some clones are missing from TCRdb's copy, which holds only in-frame ones; the method was immunoSEQ multiplex PCR. The repertoire holds approximately 14,000 clones, 75% to 80% seen once, with roughly 0.45% in the top ten. This CDR3 contains 13 residues. Germline lookup yields CDR1 SNHLY and CDR2 FYNNEI. V lost 6 bases to trimming and J lost 1 base, with 9 bases between them. The sequence came from an adult who received the influenza vaccine. This chain connects TRBV2 to TRBJ1-1, with D uncertain. Sequenced here: CXCR5- memory CD4+ T cells sorted from blood, sampled on the day of influenza vaccination. The DNA for the CDR3 is TGTGCCAGCAGGGACTTAAGGAACACTGAAGCTTTCTTT. This sequence encodes CASRDLRNTEAFF.